The rows below give T cell receptor beta chains drawn from one sample of a study of blood T cell repertoires in COVID-19. Produced via immunoSEQ multiplex PCR; TCRdb's table is partial and in-frame only. The data contain 100,000 to 150,000 clones, around 87% of them singletons. The sample taken for sequencing was peripheral blood. The receptors were sampled from a woman aged 45-59 years with acute or convalescent COVID-19. CDR3s include the opening cysteine and the closing phenylalanine or tryptophan. Each record gives: J gene, clone size, V gene, D gene, CDR3 protein, CDR3 DNA. The D gene is left open where the match is weak. Rows give clone size only sometimes, using once, few, many, or a class for an expanded clone.

j_call: TRBJ1-1
clone_size: NA
v_call: TRBV9
d_call: TRBD1
cdr3_aa: CASSPRTGMNTEAFF
cdr3_nt: TGTGCCAGCAGCCCCCGGACAGGTATGAACACTGAAGCTTTCTTT

j_call: TRBJ2-7
clone_size: NA
v_call: TRBV19
d_call: TRBD1
cdr3_aa: CASSPGTVYEQYF
cdr3_nt: TGTGCCAGTAGCCCCGGGACAGTTTACGAGCAGTACTTC

j_call: TRBJ2-1
clone_size: few
v_call: TRBV7-2
d_call: TRBD2
cdr3_aa: CASSPGTSVYNEQFF
cdr3_nt: TGTGCCAGCAGCCCCGGGACTAGCGTATACAATGAGCAGTTCTTC

j_call: TRBJ1-2
clone_size: NA
v_call: TRBV9
d_call: NA
cdr3_aa: CASSVEGDYGYTF
cdr3_nt: TGTGCCAGCAGCGTAGAGGGGGACTATGGCTACACCTTC

j_call: TRBJ1-1
clone_size: NA
v_call: TRBV4-1
d_call: TRBD1
cdr3_aa: CASSQDLGQASNTEAFF
cdr3_nt: TGCGCCAGCAGCCAAGATCTGGGACAGGCCTCGAACACTGAAGCTTTCTTT

j_call: TRBJ2-7
clone_size: NA
v_call: TRBV6-6
d_call: NA
cdr3_aa: CASSGQTYEQYF
cdr3_nt: TGTGCCAGCAGCGGACAGACCTACGAGCAGTACTTC

j_call: TRBJ2-7
clone_size: NA
v_call: TRBV18
d_call: NA
cdr3_aa: CASSYAVSSYEQYF
cdr3_nt: TGTGCCAGCTCGTATGCGGTTAGCTCCTACGAGCAGTACTTC

j_call: TRBJ2-7
clone_size: NA
v_call: TRBV18
d_call: TRBD1
cdr3_aa: CASSRGQGDGEQYF
cdr3_nt: TGTGCCAGCTCACGAGGACAGGGGGACGGCGAGCAGTACTTC

j_call: TRBJ1-2
clone_size: NA
v_call: TRBV28
d_call: NA
cdr3_aa: CASSSGAENYGYTF
cdr3_nt: TGTGCCAGCAGTTCAGGGGCGGAGAACTATGGCTACACCTTC

j_call: TRBJ2-3
clone_size: NA
v_call: TRBV19
d_call: NA
cdr3_aa: CASDPGQGTDTQYF
cdr3_nt: TGTGCCAGTGACCCCGGTCAGGGCACAGATACGCAGTATTTT

j_call: TRBJ2-3
clone_size: NA
v_call: TRBV11-2
d_call: NA
cdr3_aa: CASSLGQGNTQYF
cdr3_nt: TGTGCCAGCAGCTTAGGTCAGGGGAATACGCAGTATTTT

j_call: TRBJ1-1
clone_size: NA
v_call: TRBV11-2
d_call: TRBD1
cdr3_aa: CASSPGGANTEAFF
cdr3_nt: TGTGCCAGCTCCCCAGGGGGCGCGAACACTGAAGCTTTCTTT

j_call: TRBJ1-1
clone_size: NA
v_call: TRBV5-1
d_call: TRBD1
cdr3_aa: CASSPTGQGAITEAFF
cdr3_nt: TGCGCCAGCAGCCCCACGGGACAGGGGGCGATTACTGAAGCTTTCTTT

j_call: TRBJ2-7
clone_size: once
v_call: TRBV11-1
d_call: NA
cdr3_aa: CASSFTDYFSYEQYF
cdr3_nt: TGTGCCAGCAGCTTCACGGACTATTTCTCCTACGAGCAGTACTTC

j_call: TRBJ1-2
clone_size: NA
v_call: TRBV6-5
d_call: NA
cdr3_aa: CASSYYRGNYGYTF
cdr3_nt: TGTGCCAGCAGTTACTACCGCGGTAACTATGGCTACACCTTC

j_call: TRBJ2-1
clone_size: NA
v_call: TRBV7-9
d_call: NA
cdr3_aa: CASSFGSSYNEQFF
cdr3_nt: TGTGCCAGCAGCTTCGGGAGCTCCTACAATGAGCAGTTCTTC

j_call: TRBJ1-1
clone_size: NA
v_call: TRBV18
d_call: TRBD1
cdr3_aa: CASSPARQGPEAFF
cdr3_nt: TGTGCCAGCTCACCGGCTAGACAGGGCCCTGAAGCTTTCTTT

j_call: TRBJ1-1
clone_size: NA
v_call: TRBV2
d_call: NA
cdr3_aa: CASSAATANTEAFF
cdr3_nt: TGTGCCAGCAGTGCCGCAACAGCGAACACTGAAGCTTTCTTT

j_call: TRBJ2-1
clone_size: NA
v_call: TRBV4-3
d_call: NA
cdr3_aa: CASSRGWSNEQFF
cdr3_nt: TGCGCCAGCAGCCGAGGCTGGTCTAATGAGCAGTTCTTC

j_call: TRBJ1-1
clone_size: NA
v_call: TRBV27
d_call: NA
cdr3_aa: CASSPEGTEAFF
cdr3_nt: TGTGCCAGCAGCCCAGAGGGCACTGAAGCTTTCTTT

j_call: TRBJ1-5
clone_size: NA
v_call: TRBV19
d_call: TRBD1
cdr3_aa: CATTGGLGNQPQHF
cdr3_nt: TGTGCCACTACAGGGGGCTTAGGGAATCAGCCCCAGCATTTT

j_call: TRBJ1-1
clone_size: NA
v_call: TRBV11-2
d_call: NA
cdr3_aa: CASSSRGGTEAFF
cdr3_nt: TGTGCCAGCAGCTCTCGGGGAGGGACTGAAGCTTTCTTT

j_call: TRBJ1-4
clone_size: NA
v_call: TRBV5-1
d_call: TRBD1
cdr3_aa: CASRNPGQGNEKLFF
cdr3_nt: TGCGCCAGCAGGAACCCGGGACAGGGTAATGAAAAACTGTTTTTT

j_call: TRBJ1-2
clone_size: NA
v_call: TRBV27
d_call: NA
cdr3_aa: CASSSPLDPGYTF
cdr3_nt: TGTGCCAGCAGTTCTCCACTAGACCCTGGCTACACCTTC

j_call: TRBJ1-1
clone_size: NA
v_call: TRBV7-9
d_call: NA
cdr3_aa: CASSLNERGGGAFF
cdr3_nt: TGTGCCAGCAGCTTAAATGAGAGGGGAGGAGGAGCTTTCTTT

j_call: TRBJ1-6
clone_size: NA
v_call: TRBV4-2
d_call: TRBD1
cdr3_aa: CASSQGRDRDSPLHF
cdr3_nt: TGTGCCAGCAGCCAGGGCCGGGACAGGGATTCACCCCTCCACTTT

j_call: TRBJ1-2
clone_size: NA
v_call: TRBV11-3
d_call: TRBD1
cdr3_aa: CASSSSGQGYTF
cdr3_nt: TGTGCCAGCAGCTCCTCGGGACAGGGCTACACCTTC

j_call: TRBJ1-1
clone_size: NA
v_call: TRBV5-4
d_call: TRBD1
cdr3_aa: CASSHRGFAEAFF
cdr3_nt: TGTGCCAGCAGCCACAGGGGTTTCGCTGAAGCTTTCTTT

j_call: TRBJ1-1
clone_size: NA
v_call: TRBV30
d_call: TRBD1
cdr3_aa: CAWSAIGTGGFGRAFF
cdr3_nt: TGTGCCTGGAGCGCAATTGGGACAGGGGGCTTTGGTAGGGCTTTCTTT

j_call: TRBJ2-5
clone_size: NA
v_call: TRBV18
d_call: NA
cdr3_aa: CASSPFQGGTQYF
cdr3_nt: TGTGCCAGCTCACCATTTCAGGGAGGGACCCAGTACTTC

j_call: TRBJ1-4
clone_size: NA
v_call: TRBV5-1
d_call: TRBD1
cdr3_aa: CASSPSRDSKGNEKLFF
cdr3_nt: TGCGCCAGCAGCCCGTCCCGGGACAGTAAAGGAAATGAAAAACTGTTTTTT

j_call: TRBJ2-7
clone_size: NA
v_call: TRBV27
d_call: TRBD1
cdr3_aa: CASSWGQGSYEQYF
cdr3_nt: TGTGCCAGCAGTTGGGGACAGGGTTCCTACGAGCAGTACTTC